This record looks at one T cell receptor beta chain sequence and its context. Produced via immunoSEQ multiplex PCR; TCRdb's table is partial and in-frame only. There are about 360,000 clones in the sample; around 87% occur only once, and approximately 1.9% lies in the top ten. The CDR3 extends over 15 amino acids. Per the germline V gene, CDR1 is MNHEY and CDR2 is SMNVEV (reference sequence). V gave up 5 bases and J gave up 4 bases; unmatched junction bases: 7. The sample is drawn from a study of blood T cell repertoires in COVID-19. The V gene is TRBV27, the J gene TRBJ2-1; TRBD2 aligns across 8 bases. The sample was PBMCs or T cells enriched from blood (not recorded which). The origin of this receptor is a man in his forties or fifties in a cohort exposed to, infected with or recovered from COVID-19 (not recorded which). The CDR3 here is CASSQPGRVYNEQFF. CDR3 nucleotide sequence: TGTGCCAGCAGTCAGCCCGGGAGGGTATACAATGAGCAGTTCTTC.